Detailed here is one T cell receptor (beta chain). Trimming cost V 3 bases and J 2 bases; bases outside gene matches: 11. This CDR3 region has 17 residues. Germline assignment: CDR1 WSHSY and CDR2 SAAADI. Produced via immunoSEQ multiplex PCR; TCRdb's table is partial and in-frame only. The profile shows hundreds of thousands of clones, roughly 87% of them singletons. This entry is derived from a study of blood T cell repertoires in COVID-19. The chain has TRBV10-2 and TRBJ1-2; the match to TRBD1 covers 8 bases. The receptor was isolated from a man between 18 and 35 years old with active or convalescent COVID-19. The specimen was peripheral blood. CDR3 amino acids: CASSDLIGQGRNYGYTF. The CDR3, as DNA: TGCGCCAGCAGTGATCTTATTGGACAGGGAAGGAACTATGGCTACACCTTC.